Detailed here is one T cell receptor (beta chain). How the authors handled the data: Quantification of nucleated cells was approximated via reference gene primer amplification. Libraries were prepared by immunoSEQ multiplex PCR; TCRdb keeps only in-frame clonotypes and omits some of them. The DNA was the basis for D and trimming; V, J and clone size are from that table. Among around 310,000 clones, 75% to 90% were seen once, and the ten largest hold around a tenth. This CDR3 contains 14 residues. Germline V lookup: CDR1 SNHLY, CDR2 FYNNEI. V gave up 10 bases and J gave up 2 bases, with 15 bases separating them. This sample is part of a study of blood T cell repertoires in COVID-19. Study information: Samples of COVID-19 (acute and convalescent) were obtained from the United States, Italy and Spain.

Each participant's cohort was designated according to participant-reported clinical history. Recovered participants had two consecutive negative NP/OP PCR tests, healthcare professional clearance, or symptom resolution. The sequenced sample consisted of PBMCs or T cells enriched from blood (not recorded which). This chain connects TRBV2 to TRBJ2-1, with D uncertain. The clonotype was recovered from a woman aged 40 to 55 who had recovered from COVID-19. The CDR3 nucleotides are TGTGCCACCTCTTTAGAAGTGGCCTACAATGAGCAGTTCTTC. Encoded protein: CATSLEVAYNEQFF.